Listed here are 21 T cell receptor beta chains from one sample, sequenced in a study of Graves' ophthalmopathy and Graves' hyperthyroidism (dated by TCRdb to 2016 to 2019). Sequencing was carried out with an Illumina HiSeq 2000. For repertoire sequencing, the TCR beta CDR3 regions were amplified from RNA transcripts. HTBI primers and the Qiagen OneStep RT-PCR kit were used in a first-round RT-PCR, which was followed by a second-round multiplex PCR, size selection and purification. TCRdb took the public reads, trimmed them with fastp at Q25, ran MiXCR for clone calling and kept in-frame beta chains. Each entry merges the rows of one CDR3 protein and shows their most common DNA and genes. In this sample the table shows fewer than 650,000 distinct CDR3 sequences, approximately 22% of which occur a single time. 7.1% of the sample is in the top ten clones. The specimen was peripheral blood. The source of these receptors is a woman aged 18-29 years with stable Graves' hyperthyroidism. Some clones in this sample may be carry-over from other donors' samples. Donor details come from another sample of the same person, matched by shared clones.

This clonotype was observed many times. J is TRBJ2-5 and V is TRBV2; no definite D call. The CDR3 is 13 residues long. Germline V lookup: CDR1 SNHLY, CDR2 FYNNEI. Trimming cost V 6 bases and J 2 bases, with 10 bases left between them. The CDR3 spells CASRLRQQETQYF. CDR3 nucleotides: TGTGCCAGCAGATTGCGGCAACAAGAGACCCAGTACTTC.

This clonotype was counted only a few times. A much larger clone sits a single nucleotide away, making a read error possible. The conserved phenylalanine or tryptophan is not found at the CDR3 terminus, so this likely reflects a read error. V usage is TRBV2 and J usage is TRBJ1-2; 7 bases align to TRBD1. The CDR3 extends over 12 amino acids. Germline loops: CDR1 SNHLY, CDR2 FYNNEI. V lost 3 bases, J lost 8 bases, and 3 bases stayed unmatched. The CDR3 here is CASSDNRGGYTV. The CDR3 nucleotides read TGTGCCAGCAGTGATAACAGGGGCGGCTACACCGTC.

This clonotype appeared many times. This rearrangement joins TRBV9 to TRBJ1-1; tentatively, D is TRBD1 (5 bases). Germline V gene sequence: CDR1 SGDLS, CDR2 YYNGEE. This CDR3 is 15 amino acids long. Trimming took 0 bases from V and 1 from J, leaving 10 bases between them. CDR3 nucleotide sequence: TGTGCCAGCAGCGTAGCACCACAGGAGAACACTGAAGCTTTCTTT. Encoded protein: CASSVAPQENTEAFF.

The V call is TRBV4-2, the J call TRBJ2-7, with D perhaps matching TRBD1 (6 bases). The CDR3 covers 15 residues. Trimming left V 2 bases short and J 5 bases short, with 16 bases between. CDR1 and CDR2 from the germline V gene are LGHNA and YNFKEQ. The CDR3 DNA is TGTGCCAGCAGCCAATCGGCCAGGGGTAGCGACGAGCAGTACTTC. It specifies CASSQSARGSDEQYF.

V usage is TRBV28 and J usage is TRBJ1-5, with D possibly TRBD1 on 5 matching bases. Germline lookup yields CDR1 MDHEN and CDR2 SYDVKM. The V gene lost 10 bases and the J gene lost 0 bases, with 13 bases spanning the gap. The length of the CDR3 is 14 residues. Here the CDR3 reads CATRMTVSNQPQHF. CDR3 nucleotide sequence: TGTGCCACCCGAATGACAGTTAGCAATCAGCCCCAGCATTTT.

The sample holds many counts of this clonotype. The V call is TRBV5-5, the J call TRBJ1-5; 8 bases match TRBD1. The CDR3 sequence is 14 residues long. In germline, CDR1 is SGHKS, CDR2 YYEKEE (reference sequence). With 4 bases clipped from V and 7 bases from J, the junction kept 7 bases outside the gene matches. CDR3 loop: CASSRRQGQQPQHF. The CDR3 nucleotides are TGTGCCAGCAGCCGCAGACAGGGGCAGCAGCCCCAGCATTTT.

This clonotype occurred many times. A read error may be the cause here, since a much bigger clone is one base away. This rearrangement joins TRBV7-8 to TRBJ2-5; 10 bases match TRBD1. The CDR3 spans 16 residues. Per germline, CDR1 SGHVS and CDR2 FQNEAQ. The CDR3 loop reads CASSLDDRGPQGTQYF. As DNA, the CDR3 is TGTGCCAGCAGCTTAGATGACAGGGGGCCACAAGGGACCCAGTACTTC.

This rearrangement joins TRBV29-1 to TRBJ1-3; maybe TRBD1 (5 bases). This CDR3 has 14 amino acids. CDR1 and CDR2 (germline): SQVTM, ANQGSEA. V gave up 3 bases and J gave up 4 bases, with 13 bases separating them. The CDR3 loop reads CSVDGDPAGNTIYF. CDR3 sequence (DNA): TGCAGCGTTGATGGGGACCCGGCAGGAAACACCATATATTTT.

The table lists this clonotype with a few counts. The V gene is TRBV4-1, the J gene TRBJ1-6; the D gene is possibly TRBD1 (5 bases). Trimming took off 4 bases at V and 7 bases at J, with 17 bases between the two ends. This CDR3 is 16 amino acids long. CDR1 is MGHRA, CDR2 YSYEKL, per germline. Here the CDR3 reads CASSPPGRGENSPLHF. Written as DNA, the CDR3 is TGCGCCAGCAGCCCTCCGGGACGGGGGGAAAATTCACCCCTCCACTTT.

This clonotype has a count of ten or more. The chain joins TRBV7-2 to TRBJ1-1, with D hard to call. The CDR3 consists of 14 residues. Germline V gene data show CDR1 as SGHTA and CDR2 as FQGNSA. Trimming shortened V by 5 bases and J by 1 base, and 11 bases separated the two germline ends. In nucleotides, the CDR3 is TGTGCCAGCAGCCATACTACAGCGAACACTGAAGCTTTCTTT. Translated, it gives CASSHTTANTEAFF.

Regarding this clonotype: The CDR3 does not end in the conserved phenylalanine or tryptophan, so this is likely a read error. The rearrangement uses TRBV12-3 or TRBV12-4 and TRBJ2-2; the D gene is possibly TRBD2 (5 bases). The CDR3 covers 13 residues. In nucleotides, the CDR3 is TGTGCCAGCAGTCTAGCCGCGGCCGGGGAGCTGTTTGTT. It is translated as CASSLAAAGELFV.

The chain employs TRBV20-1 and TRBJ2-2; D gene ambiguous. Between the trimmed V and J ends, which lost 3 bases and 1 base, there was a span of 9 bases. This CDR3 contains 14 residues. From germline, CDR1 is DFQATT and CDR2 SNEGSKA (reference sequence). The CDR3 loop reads CSASGPRNTGELFF. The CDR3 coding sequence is TGCAGTGCTAGCGGGCCAAGGAACACCGGGGAGCTGTTTTTT.

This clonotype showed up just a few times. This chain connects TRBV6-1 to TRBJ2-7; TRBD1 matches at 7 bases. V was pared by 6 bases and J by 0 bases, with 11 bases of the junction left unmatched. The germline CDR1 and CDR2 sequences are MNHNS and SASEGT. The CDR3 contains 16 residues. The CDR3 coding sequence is TGTGCCAGCAGGGGATTTGGGGACAGCTTCTCCTACGAGCAGTACTTC. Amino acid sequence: CASRGFGDSFSYEQYF.

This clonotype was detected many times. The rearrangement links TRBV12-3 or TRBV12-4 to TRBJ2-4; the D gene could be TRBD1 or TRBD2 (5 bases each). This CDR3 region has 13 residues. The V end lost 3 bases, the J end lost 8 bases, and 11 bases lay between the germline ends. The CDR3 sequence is CASSFPGRYIQYF. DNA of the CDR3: TGTGCCAGCAGTTTTCCGGGGCGATACATTCAGTACTTC.

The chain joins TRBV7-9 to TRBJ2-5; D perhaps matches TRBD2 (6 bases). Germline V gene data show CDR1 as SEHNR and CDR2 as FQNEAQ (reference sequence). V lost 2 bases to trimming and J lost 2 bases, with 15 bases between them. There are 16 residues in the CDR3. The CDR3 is CASSLPPTSYQETQYF. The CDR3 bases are TGTGCCAGCAGCTTACCCCCAACTAGCTATCAAGAGACCCAGTACTTC.

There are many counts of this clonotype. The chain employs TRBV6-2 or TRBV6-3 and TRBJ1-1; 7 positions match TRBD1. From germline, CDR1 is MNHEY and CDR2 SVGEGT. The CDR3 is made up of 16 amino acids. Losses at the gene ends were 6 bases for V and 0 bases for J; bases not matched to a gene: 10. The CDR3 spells CASRAIGGQLNTEAFF. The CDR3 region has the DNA TGTGCCAGCAGGGCGATTGGGGGACAGTTGAACACTGAAGCTTTCTTT.

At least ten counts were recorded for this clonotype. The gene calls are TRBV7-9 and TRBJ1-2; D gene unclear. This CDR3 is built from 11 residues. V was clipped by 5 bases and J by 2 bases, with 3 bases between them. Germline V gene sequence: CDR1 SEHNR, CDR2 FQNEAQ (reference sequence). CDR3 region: CASSRNYGYTF. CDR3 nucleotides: TGTGCCAGCAGCCGAAACTATGGCTACACCTTC.

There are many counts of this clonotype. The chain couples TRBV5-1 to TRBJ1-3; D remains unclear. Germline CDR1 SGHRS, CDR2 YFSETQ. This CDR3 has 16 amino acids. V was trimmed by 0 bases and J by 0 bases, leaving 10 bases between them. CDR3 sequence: CASSLANRPSGNTIYF. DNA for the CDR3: TGCGCCAGCAGCTTGGCGAACAGACCCTCTGGAAACACCATATATTTT.

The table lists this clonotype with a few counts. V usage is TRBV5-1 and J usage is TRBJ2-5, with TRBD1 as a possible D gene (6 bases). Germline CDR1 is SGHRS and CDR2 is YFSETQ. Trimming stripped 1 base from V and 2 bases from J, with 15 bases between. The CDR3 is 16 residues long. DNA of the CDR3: TGCGCCAGCAGCTTGAGCGGACAGATGAATCAAGAGACCCAGTACTTC. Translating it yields CASSLSGQMNQETQYF.

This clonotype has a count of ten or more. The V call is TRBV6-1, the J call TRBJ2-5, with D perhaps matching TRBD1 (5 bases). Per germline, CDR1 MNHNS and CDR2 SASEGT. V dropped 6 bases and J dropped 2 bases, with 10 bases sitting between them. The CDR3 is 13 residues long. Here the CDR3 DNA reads TGTGCCAGCAGGGACACCGCGCAAGAGACCCAGTACTTC. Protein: CASRDTAQETQYF.

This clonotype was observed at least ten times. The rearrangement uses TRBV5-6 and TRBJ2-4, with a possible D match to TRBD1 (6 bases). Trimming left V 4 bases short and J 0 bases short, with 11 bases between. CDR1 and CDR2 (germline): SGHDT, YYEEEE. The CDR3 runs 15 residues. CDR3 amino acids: CASSDRTVAKNIQYF. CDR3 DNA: TGTGCCAGCAGCGACCGGACAGTAGCCAAAAACATTCAGTACTTC.